Presented here are 25 T cell receptor beta chains from one specimen sequenced in a study of Tregs in tolerant kidney transplant recipients. Generated by immunoSEQ multiplex PCR, the TCRdb table keeps only in-frame clones and is missing some. This sample contains approximately 1,000 clones. Mixed chimerism was transient after nonmyeloablative marrow transplants from related graft donors. Sequencing used CD4+ T cells from blood (PBMCs), obtained approximately 15 months after the transplant. These receptors all stem from a human patient who received a combined kidney and bone marrow transplant. A subset of T cells may come from the graft donor.

Turning to this clone: Read coverage stops 3 residues before the CDR3 terminus; the germline J gene supplies the remainder. The J gene is TRBJ2-4, the V gene TRBV20-1; D call uncertain. Trimming cost V 0 bases and J 0 bases, with 12 bases left between them. Looked up from germline, CDR1 is DFQATT and CDR2 is SNEGSKA (reference sequence). The CDR3 covers 16 residues. Partial CDR3 DNA: TGCAGTGCTAGAGATCTTGCAGGCCTAGCCAAAAACATT. Its translation is CSARDLAGLAKNI. The CDR3 reads in full as CSARDLAGLAKNIQYF.

As to this clone: The sequenced fragment ends 3 residues before the CDR3 boundary, so the rest is inferred from the germline J gene. V and J are TRBV6-2 or TRBV6-3 and TRBJ2-7; D possibly corresponds to TRBD2 (5 bases). Germline V CDR1 and CDR2: MNHEY, SVGEGT. V was clipped by 3 bases and J by 6 bases, with 12 bases between them. The CDR3 totals 13 residues. The CDR3 spells CASSYWLALEQYF. Incomplete CDR3 DNA: TGTGCCAGCAGTTATTGGCTAGCTCTCGAG.

Notes on this clone: The read gets to within 3 residues of the CDR3 end, and the germline J gene fills in the rest. The V gene is TRBV19, the J gene TRBJ2-1; D ambiguous. There are 15 residues in the CDR3. Germline V lookup: CDR1 LNHDA, CDR2 SQIVND (reference sequence). Trimming took off 2 bases at V and 2 bases at J, with 10 bases between the two ends. This chain's CDR3 is CASSIIASPYNEQFF. The covered CDR3 bases are TGTGCCAGTAGTATAATAGCATCCCCCTACAATGAG.

This clone is deemed medium-sized (0.01 to 0.1%) by its frequency. The read ends 3 residues shy of where the CDR3 ends; the end is completed using the germline J gene. The chain recombines TRBV12-5 with TRBJ1-4, with D uncertain. The CDR3 runs 15 residues. The V end was cut by 2 bases, the J end by 8 bases, with 15 bases between. Per the germline V gene, CDR1 is LGHNT and CDR2 is FRNRAP. The sequenced CDR3 bases are TGTGCTAGTGGTTTGTCCCCCACCCCCGGGGAAAAA. Amino acid sequence: CASGLSPTPGEK. The entire CDR3 protein is CASGLSPTPGEKLFF.

Regarding this clone: The read falls 3 residues short of the CDR3 end, and the missing part is taken from the germline J gene. The chain employs TRBV7-9 and TRBJ1-5; tentatively, D is TRBD1 (5 bases). V lost 4 bases, J lost 1 base, and 8 bases lay in between. This CDR3 spans 14 amino acids. Germline-derived CDR1 and CDR2 are SEHNR and FQNEAQ (reference sequence). CDR3 region: CASSSGLSNQPQHF. CDR3 DNA (partial): TGTGCCAGCAGCTCGGGACTGAGCAATCAGCCC.

This clone registers medium-sized by frequency. The CDR3 extends 3 residues past the end of the read, so its final part is completed from the germline J gene. This chain links TRBV28 with TRBJ2-1, with 9 bases fitting TRBD1. The V gene end was trimmed by 1 base and the J gene end by 2 bases; junction bases not matched to a gene: 3. This CDR3 has 16 residues. Germline CDR1 is MDHEN and CDR2 is SYDVKM. The DNA read from the CDR3 is TGTGCCAGCAGTTTATCAAGACAGGGGGCCTACAATGAG. It translates to CASSLSRQGAYNE. The CDR3 in full is CASSLSRQGAYNEQFF.

As concerns this clone: The CDR3 extends 3 residues past the end of the read, so its final part is completed from the germline J gene. The J gene is TRBJ1-2, the V gene TRBV11-2, with 8 bases lining up with TRBD1. V lost 0 bases to trimming and J lost 4 bases; unmatched junction nucleotides: 4. In germline, CDR1 is SGHAT, CDR2 FQNNGV. The CDR3 length is 15 residues. The DNA read from the CDR3 is TGTGCCAGCAGCTTAGAGCCTACAGGGGGCTATGGC. It yields the protein CASSLEPTGGYG. The whole CDR3 reads CASSLEPTGGYGYTF.

With respect to this clone: The junction shows a germline mismatch at one end, possibly a read error. The CDR3 end falls 3 residues outside the read, so it is completed with the germline J gene. The chain employs TRBV4-2 and TRBJ2-4; TRBD2 is a possible D gene (6 bases). Germline V gene lookup returns CDR1 LGHNA and CDR2 YNFKEQ. The CDR3 extends over 12 amino acids. CDR3 residues: CASSPSRGIQYF. Partial CDR3 DNA: TGCGCCAGCAGCCCGTCGCGGGGCATT.

Regarding this clone: The observed sequence ends 3 residues before the CDR3 terminus, with the missing tail filled in from the germline J gene. The chain uses TRBV19 and TRBJ1-5; D is unclear. There are 13 residues in the CDR3. Trimming took 3 bases from V and 6 from J, leaving 9 bases between them. Germline loops: CDR1 LNHDA, CDR2 SQIVND (reference sequence). CDR3 DNA (partial): TGTGCCAGTAGTATCTCTAGCGCTCAGCCC. Protein: CASSISSAQP. The entire CDR3 protein reads CASSISSAQPQHF.

About this clone: The CDR3 end lies 3 residues beyond the end of the read and is filled in from the germline J gene. V usage is TRBV5-4 and J usage is TRBJ2-7; TRBD1 matches 10 bases. Germline values: CDR1 SGHNT, CDR2 YYREEE (reference sequence). Trimming at V came to 0 bases and at J to 3 bases, leaving 3 bases not matched to a gene. The CDR3 is 15 residues long. This CDR3 reads CASSLAGTGVYEQYF. Incomplete CDR3 DNA: TGTGCCAGCAGCTTGGCCGGGACAGGGGTCTACGAG.

As regards this clone: The CDR3 end is not reached by the read, which stops 3 residues before it; the germline J gene fills it in. The chain carries TRBV7-8 and TRBJ1-5, with D possibly TRBD1 on 6 matching bases. CDR3 length equals 15 residues. The ends were cut back, 5 bases at V and 6 bases at J, with 17 bases in the middle. The germline V gene encodes CDR1 SGHVS and CDR2 FQNEAQ. CDR3 DNA, as far as it was read: TGTGCCAGCAGCCTGGGAGGGGGGGGTACTCAGCCC. It is translated as CASSLGGGGTQP. The complete CDR3 reads CASSLGGGGTQPQHF.

By frequency, this clone is medium-sized. The CDR3 extends 3 residues past the end of the read, so its final part is completed from the germline J gene. V and J are TRBV20-1 and TRBJ1-1, with D tentatively TRBD1 (6 bases). The germline CDR1 and CDR2 sequences are DFQATT and SNEGSKA (reference sequence). This CDR3 is 14 amino acids long. V gave up 0 bases and J gave up 3 bases, with 11 bases separating them. Here the CDR3 reads CSARDYREDTEAFF. The part of the CDR3 DNA that was read is TGCAGTGCTAGAGATTACAGGGAGGACACTGAA.

This clone is classed as medium-sized by frequency. The DNA ends 3 residues before the CDR3 does, and the rest of the CDR3 is filled in from the germline J gene. This chain links TRBV5-6 with TRBJ1-1; D remains ambiguous. This CDR3 has 12 amino acids. The germline CDR1 and CDR2 sequences are SGHDT and YYEEEE. CDR3 DNA (partial): TGTGCCAGCAGCTTGGGGTCAGGCGAA. Translation gives CASSLGSGE. The full CDR3 protein reads CASSLGSGEAFF.

For this clone: The observed sequence ends 3 residues before the CDR3 terminus, with the missing tail filled in from the germline J gene. The chain employs TRBV25-1 and TRBJ2-1; D might be TRBD1 (5 bases). The CDR3 length is 16 residues. V was pared by 1 base and J by 0 bases, with 10 bases between. Germline V CDR1 and CDR2: MGHDK, SYGVNS. The sequenced part of the CDR3 DNA is TGTGCCAGCAGTGAATTTAAGGGGCGCTCCTACAATGAG. It translates to CASSEFKGRSYNE. The entire CDR3 protein is CASSEFKGRSYNEQFF. Full variable domain (remainder filled in from reference TRBV25-1 and TRBJ2-1): EADIYQTPRYLVIGTGKKITLECSQTMGHDKMYWYQQDPGMELHLIHYSYGVNSTEKGDLSSESTVSRIRTEHFPLTLESARPSHTSQYLCASSEFKGRSYNEQFFGPGTRLTVL.

On this clone: Sequencing ends 3 residues short of the CDR3 end; the germline J gene provides the rest. The V and J genes are TRBV29-1 and TRBJ2-3; 11 positions agree with TRBD2. This CDR3 contains 15 residues. J gave up 0 bases and V 6 bases, and 5 bases lay outside the gene matches. Looked up from germline, CDR1 is SQVTM and CDR2 is ANQGSEA. CDR3 in amino acids: CSVPTSGDSTDTQYF. The DNA read from the CDR3 is TGCAGCGTCCCGACTAGCGGGGATAGCACAGATACG.

Comment on this clone: Read coverage stops 3 residues before the CDR3 terminus; the germline J gene supplies the remainder. J is TRBJ2-5 and V is TRBV12-3 or TRBV12-4; TRBD2 agrees at 13 bases. The length of the CDR3 is 14 residues. After removal of 5 bases from V and 3 bases from J, the junction contained 0 bases not matched to a gene. The covered CDR3 bases are TGTGCCAGCAGTGGACTAGCGGGAGAAGAGACC. Translated, it gives CASSGLAGEET. The whole CDR3 sequence is CASSGLAGEETQYF.

As to this clone: The missing CDR3 end, 3 residues past where the read stops, is filled in from the germline J gene. The chain has TRBV5-1 and TRBJ2-3; the D gene is possibly TRBD1 (6 bases). Trimming removed 2 bases from V and 3 bases from J, with 13 bases in between. Germline lookup yields CDR1 SGHRS and CDR2 YFSETQ. CDR3 length: 15 residues. CDR3 in amino acids: CASSFQGSTTDTQYF. The part of the CDR3 DNA that was read is TGCGCCAGCAGCTTTCAGGGGTCAACGACAGATACG.

This clone is identified as medium-sized from frequency. The sequenced fragment ends 3 residues before the CDR3 boundary, so the rest is inferred from the germline J gene. The rearrangement joins TRBV20-1 to TRBJ1-4; tentatively, D is TRBD1 (6 bases). Trimming removed 3 bases at V and 7 bases at J, with 21 bases between. Germline lookup yields CDR1 DFQATT and CDR2 SNEGSKA (reference sequence). The CDR3 is 16 amino acids. CDR3 sequence reads: CSARNYPTGWGEKLFF. CDR3 bases read: TGCAGTGCTAGGAACTACCCGACAGGCTGGGGTGAAAAA.

By frequency, this clone is medium-sized. The read is 3 residues too short to cover the CDR3 end, so that end is filled in from the germline J gene. V is TRBV2 and J is TRBJ1-1, with D uncertain. Trimming took off 0 bases at V and 4 bases at J, with 12 bases between the two ends. This CDR3 has 15 amino acids. Per germline, CDR1 SNHLY and CDR2 FYNNEI. The covered CDR3 bases are TGTGCCAGCAGTGAAGCGCCGGGGAGGGTCACTGAA. Translating it yields CASSEAPGRVTE. In full, the CDR3 is CASSEAPGRVTEAFF.

On this clone itself: Sequencing ends 3 residues short of the CDR3 end; the germline J gene provides the rest. The chain couples TRBV12-3 or TRBV12-4 to TRBJ1-2; TRBD1 matches at 9 bases. With V trimmed by 5 bases and J by 3 bases, 4 bases remained unmatched. The CDR3 runs to 14 residues. Partial CDR3 DNA: TGTGCCAGCAGTGGGACAGGGAACGACTATGGC. It translates to CASSGTGNDYG. From start to end, the CDR3 is CASSGTGNDYGYTF.

Worth noting for this clone: The sequenced fragment ends 3 residues before the CDR3 boundary, so the rest is inferred from the germline J gene. This rearrangement joins TRBV13 to TRBJ2-7; 10 bases fit TRBD1. Germline CDR1 is PRHDT and CDR2 is FYEKMQ (reference sequence). This CDR3 is 15 amino acids long. Trimming cost V 6 bases and J 4 bases; bases outside gene matches: 9. CDR3: CASSPGQGKMYEQYF. CDR3 bases read: TGTGCCAGCAGTCCGGGACAGGGGAAGATGTACGAG.

Judged by frequency, this clone is large. The observed sequence ends 3 residues before the CDR3 terminus, with the missing tail filled in from the germline J gene. The V and J genes are TRBV5-1 and TRBJ2-7, with D possibly TRBD1 on 5 matching bases. The CDR3 is 15 residues long. The germline V gene has CDR1 SGHRS and CDR2 YFSETQ. The V end was cut by 1 base, the J end by 3 bases, with 14 bases between. CDR3 DNA (partial): TGCGCCAGCAGCTTGACCGACCAGGGTGTCTACGAG. As protein: CASSLTDQGVYE. The entire CDR3 sequence reads CASSLTDQGVYEQYF.

Concerning this clone itself: The sequenced fragment ends 3 residues before the CDR3 boundary, so the rest is inferred from the germline J gene. V gene TRBV20-1 combines with J gene TRBJ2-7, with 9 nucleotides matching TRBD2. The germline CDR1 and CDR2 sequences are DFQATT and SNEGSKA (reference sequence). V dropped 2 bases and J dropped 4; count of bases not matched to a gene: 6. The CDR3 spans 14 residues. The CDR3 here is CSARLLAGSYEQYF. The DNA read from the CDR3 is TGCAGTGCTAGACTGCTAGCGGGGTCATACGAG.

This clone is deemed large by its frequency. The CDR3 protein is CASPREGGSSYNSPLHF. The DNA read from the CDR3 is TGTGCCAGCCCCAGGGAGGGGGGGAGCTCCTATAATTCACCC. The gene calls are TRBV18 and TRBJ1-6; D possibly corresponds to TRBD1 (6 bases). The sequenced fragment ends 3 residues before the CDR3 boundary, so the rest is inferred from the germline J gene. The CDR3 totals 17 residues. V lost 8 bases and J 0 bases, leaving 17 bases between the germline ends. The germline V gene encodes CDR1 KGHSH and CDR2 LQKENI.

Its frequency marks this clone as medium-sized. The read ends 3 residues before the CDR3 terminus; that terminus is restored from the germline J gene. The chain combines TRBV20-1 with TRBJ2-1, with TRBD2 matching over 14 bases. The germline V gene has CDR1 DFQATT and CDR2 SNEGSKA (reference sequence). The CDR3 length is 16 residues. V lost 6 bases and J lost 3; bases outside the gene matches: 7. The DNA read from the CDR3 is TGCAGTGCCCTTGGACTAGCGGGGGGCGACTACAATGAG. It yields the protein CSALGLAGGDYNE. The CDR3, in full, reads CSALGLAGGDYNEQFF.